This T cell receptor (beta chain) was documented in a study of blood T cell repertoires in COVID-19 (dated by TCRdb to between 2020 and 2021). In the study overall: Samples from collaborators originated in the United States, Italy and Spain and spanned both the acute and convalescent phases of COVID-19. The material from the prospective study consisted of cDNA or gDNA derived from T cells, B-cell-depleted T cells, or PBMCs. Deeply sampled blood TCRbeta repertoires from subjects exposed to, actively infected with, or recovered from COVID-19 were included in the dataset. The repertoires were released in a freely available public database intended as a resource for research on the immune response to SARS-CoV-2. Samples were obtained from the ongoing ImmuneRACE study (first 160 participants) and from about 1,300 subjects provided by 6 global collaborators. Sample metadata almost always included a de-identified subject ID, COVID-19 status, age in years and sex. Where HLA class I and class II types were available, the types were taken from metadata supplied by the sample provider, not from assay-based typing.

TCRbeta CDR3 regions were amplified from genomic DNA by means of the immunoSEQ Assay, a bias-controlled multiplex PCR. The original methods were these. The number of nucleated cells in each sample was estimated by amplification of reference gene primers within the assay. To quantify the absolute abundance of each unique TCRbeta CDR3 rearrangement, sequence reads were collapsed and filtered. For each sample, productive Simpson clonality was calculated as the square root of Simpson's diversity index over productive rearrangements. TCRdb provides this immuneACCESS table in a form limited to in-frame rearrangements. Some clones are lacking; in checked studies, under half of them reflect an unresolved V gene, and why the rest are absent is not known. The DNA gave D and trimming, while V, J and clone size come from that table. This sample has about 120,000 clones in its table, and roughly 79% of those were observed once. 2.3% of the sample comes from the top ten.

In regard to this clone: The specificity of this receptor is unknown. No qualities accompany the bases; no much larger clone lies one base away.

Collaborating institutions collected whole blood in K2EDTA tubes following their own protocols. Collaborator samples were shipped for TCRbeta analysis as frozen whole blood, isolated PBMCs, or DNA extracted from either sample type. CDR1 is given as MNHEY and CDR2 as SMNVEV, both from the germline V gene (reference sequence). From its cysteine to its phenylalanine, the CDR3 spans 13 amino acids. Only the CDR3 DNA stays, 39 bases, in frame from base 1. After removal of 4 bases from V and 11 bases from J, the junction retains 5 bases not matched to a gene. On the study overall, not on this receptor specifically: How much clinical and demographic metadata was included differed by source and by participant, and the metadata was provided uncurated.

Sequenced input: peripheral blood. The clonotype originates from a man aged 65 to 85 with acute or convalescent COVID-19. Recombination connected TRBV27 to TRBJ1-1, with 12 junctional bases fitting TRBD1. The CDR3 loop reads CASSWDRGLMAFF. The DNA sequence is given as TGTGCCAGCAGTTGGGACAGGGGGCTTATGGCTTTCTTT.